In its sample, the clone carrying this T cell receptor beta chain was seen a few times. Antigen: not known. Repertoires were generated with immunoSEQ multiplex PCR, while TCRdb's copy carries only in-frame clones and drops some. The sample comprises 2 million to 2.5 million clones, just under 95% of which are singletons, and more than 0.95% rests with the top ten. The data stem from a study of shared clonotypes between healthy human individuals. About the research overall: The plates for each donor numbered three CD4 naive, three CD4 memory, two CD8 naive and one CD8 memory.

The naive CD8 subset, CD45RO-negative cells positively selected for CCR7, excluded terminally differentiated effector memory CD45RA+ cells. Study outcomes and limitations: As a rule, naive subsets had a larger estimated richness than memory subsets.

The CDR3 totals 14 residues. Per the germline V gene, CDR1 is SGDLS and CDR2 is YYNGEE. With 5 bases removed from V and 3 bases from J, the gap between germline ends came to 14 bases. The receptor was isolated from a man in his late teens or twenties in good health. The sequenced sample consisted of naive CD8+ T cells sorted from blood. This chain connects TRBV9 to TRBJ2-5, with D possibly being TRBD1 or TRBD2 (5 bases each). CDR3: CASSPVLGEETQYF. CDR3 DNA: TGTGCCAGCAGTCCAGTGCTGGGGGAAGAGACCCAGTACTTC. Drawing the rest from reference TRBV9 and TRBJ2-5, the complete variable domain is DSGVTQTPKHLITATGQRVTLRCSPRSGDLSVYWYQQSLDQGLQFLIQYYNGEERAKGNILERFSAQQFPDLHSELNLSSLELGDSALYFCASSPVLGEETQYFGPGTRLLVL.